This TCR beta chain derives from a study of regulatory T cells in long-lasting Graves disease. General study points: Persistent disease was characterized by preferential usage of TRBV28, TRBJ1-2 and TRBJ2-5.

Building of the TCR beta libraries involved iRepertoire HTBI primers and Arm-PCR of CDR3 regions. TCRdb re-called the multiplex PCR reads through MiXCR, storing one row per CDR3 protein. The table lists under 250,000 distinct CDR3 sequences, around 19% of them singletons. This clonotype has just a few counts. Its antigen is still unknown. One base separates it from a far larger clone, so it is likely a read error. Trimming took 4 bases from V and 11 from J; bases not matched to a gene: 6. Germline values: CDR1 SNHLY, CDR2 FYNNEI. This CDR3 is 12 amino acids long. Time point here: newly diagnosed GD, antithyroid drugs for less than 3 months. PBMC RNA was the source of the TCR library. These sequences were also reported in another study, on T cells in Graves' hyperthyroidism and ophthalmopathy.

Source: peripheral blood mononuclear cells (PBMCs), taken at new diagnosis, from a patient treated with antithyroid drugs. The source is a woman between 25 and 40 years old with Graves disease. This sequence joins TRBV2 and TRBJ2-5; 8 nucleotides align to TRBD1. In DNA, the CDR3 is TGTGCCAGCAGTGCAGGGGGCGGCGGGCAGTACTTC. Protein product: CASSAGGGGQYF.